The 27 T cell receptor beta chains given below trace back to one sample, sequenced in a study of post-analysis software for immune sequencing data. Study-wide findings and caveats: A few TRBV segments occurring more often in patients than controls included TRBV5-6, TRBV5-1 and TRBV20-1.

Their recognized antigens are unknown. Unique molecular identifiers were built into the TCR beta cDNA libraries. TCRdb reanalysed the PCR reads using MiXCR and keeps one entry per CDR3 protein. The table shows around 440,000 distinct CDR3 sequences, with approximately 46% occurring only once. The sequenced sample consisted of blood. The source of these receptors is a girl aged 10 to 17 with multiple sclerosis.

V is TRBV20-1 and J is TRBJ2-5; the D gene is possibly TRBD2 (5 bases). The CDR3 consists of 15 residues. Germline lookup yields CDR1 DFQATT and CDR2 SNEGSKA (reference sequence). The germline V and J ends were trimmed by 8 bases and 11 bases, with 30 bases remaining between them. The CDR3 sequence: CSTTKHIYPIWEQYF. CDR3 DNA sequence: TGCAGTACCACCAAGCACATCTACCCTATTTGGGAGCAGTACTTC.

The V call is TRBV4-2, the J call TRBJ2-1; TRBD2 might be the D (7 bases). Trimming stripped 0 bases from V and 7 bases from J, with 22 bases between. This CDR3 comprises 18 residues. From germline, CDR1 is LGHNA and CDR2 YNFKEQ. CDR3 coding DNA: TGTGCCAGCAGCCAAGATCCGGGCATGCGGGGAGGGGGGAATGAGCAGTTCTTC. Protein: CASSQDPGMRGGGNEQFF.

This chain uses TRBV3-1 with TRBJ2-3, with D possibly TRBD2 on 5 matching bases. CDR1 LGHDT and CDR2 YNNKEL come from the germline V gene (reference sequence). This CDR3 spans 13 amino acids. V was shortened by 5 bases and J by 4 bases, with 10 bases between the two germline ends. The CDR3 protein is CASSVRGSDTQYF. DNA for the CDR3: TGTGCCAGCAGCGTCCGCGGGTCAGATACGCAGTATTTT.

This chain connects TRBV5-6 to TRBJ2-5, with D tentatively TRBD1 or TRBD2 (5 bases each). The end of the DNA fits TRBJ2-7 better, so the J call may be wrong. There are 14 residues in the CDR3. Germline V lookup: CDR1 SGHDT, CDR2 YYEEEE. CDR3: CASSPQEGRYEQYF. In nucleotides, the CDR3 is TGTGCCAGCAGCCCTCAAGAGGGGCGGTACGAGCAGTACTTC.

The chain combines TRBV29-1 with TRBJ2-7, with D perhaps matching TRBD2 (5 bases). Trimming cost V 2 bases and J 9 bases, with 17 bases left between them. Germline-derived CDR1 and CDR2 are SQVTM and ANQGSEA. The CDR3 loop spans 13 amino acids. CDR3 protein: CSVEFTAYAGQYF. The DNA for the CDR3 is TGCAGCGTTGAATTTACGGCCTATGCGGGGCAGTACTTC.

A few counts support this clonotype. The genes are TRBV29-1 and TRBJ2-7; D perhaps matches TRBD2 (6 bases). Looked up from germline, CDR1 is SQVTM and CDR2 is ANQGSEA. The CDR3 length is 13 residues. Deletions cut 4 bases from V and 3 bases from J, with 13 bases between. For the CDR3, the DNA is TGCAGCGTTGGGGAGGCAATACGCTACGAGCAGTACTTC. This encodes CSVGEAIRYEQYF.

This clonotype has only a few counts. V usage is TRBV10-3 and J usage is TRBJ1-2; D is undetermined. CDR1 and CDR2 from the germline V gene are ENHRY and SYGVKD. This CDR3 comprises 14 residues. V lost 0 bases to trimming and J lost 6 bases, with 11 bases between them. CDR3 nucleotide sequence: TGTGCCATCAGTGAGTCGGGCAGTCGGGATGGCTACACCTTC. Protein sequence: CAISESGSRDGYTF.

The rearrangement joins TRBV3-1 to TRBJ2-5; 10 nucleotides line up with TRBD2. The CDR3 consists of 17 residues. Germline lookup yields CDR1 LGHDT and CDR2 YNNKEL (reference sequence). The ends lost 1 base at V and 1 base at J; junction bases unmatched: 6. The CDR3: CASSQVLAGLFQETQYF. DNA for the CDR3: TGTGCCAGCAGCCAAGTACTAGCGGGACTATTCCAAGAGACCCAGTACTTC.

This sequence joins TRBV28 and TRBJ2-7, with 8 bases that match TRBD2. The germline CDR1 and CDR2 sequences are MDHEN and SYDVKM. V lost 7 bases and J lost 3; bases outside the gene matches: 8. The CDR3 has 14 residues. In DNA form, the CDR3 reads TGTGCCAGCAATTTGCCGGGACTAGTCTACGAGCAGTACTTC. It specifies CASNLPGLVYEQYF.

This clonotype has more than one count but fewer than ten. This sequence joins TRBV11-1 and TRBJ2-1; the match to TRBD2 covers 14 bases. The V gene's germline CDR1 is SGHAT and CDR2 FQDESV (reference sequence). This CDR3 comprises 15 residues. The V gene end was trimmed by 6 bases and the J gene end by 6 bases; junction bases not matched to a gene: 4. This chain's CDR3 is CASSRLAGGSNEQFF. In DNA, the CDR3 is TGTGCCAGCAGTCGACTAGCGGGAGGGAGCAATGAGCAGTTCTTC.

This rearrangement joins TRBV12-3 or TRBV12-4 to TRBJ1-4; the match to TRBD1 covers 9 bases. The CDR3 loop spans 15 amino acids. Trimming removed 6 bases from V and 5 bases from J; junction bases left unmatched: 7. CDR3 residues: CASSSGTGRNEKLFF. CDR3 nucleotides: TGTGCCAGCAGCTCCGGGACAGGGAGGAATGAAAAACTGTTTTTT.

This chain uses TRBV28 with TRBJ2-1; 9 bases are a match to TRBD1. Per germline, CDR1 MDHEN and CDR2 SYDVKM. CDR3 size: 13 residues. J gave up 8 bases and V 6 bases, and 5 bases lay outside the gene matches. CDR3 residues: CASSSWTGDEQFF. The CDR3 nucleotides are TGTGCCAGCAGCTCGTGGACAGGGGATGAGCAGTTCTTC.

V and J are TRBV12-3 or TRBV12-4 and TRBJ2-7; D is perhaps TRBD1 (6 bases). CDR3 length: 17 residues. The V end was cut by 5 bases, the J end by 3 bases, with 23 bases between. CDR3 in amino acids: CASSPPGQFSYIYEQYF. Here the CDR3 DNA reads TGTGCCAGCAGTCCCCCAGGACAGTTTTCCTACATCTACGAGCAGTACTTC.

There are a few counts of this clonotype. V usage is TRBV5-1 and J usage is TRBJ2-1, with 12 bases that match TRBD2. Germline loops: CDR1 SGHRS, CDR2 YFSETQ. V lost 4 bases, J lost 8 bases, and 13 bases stayed unmatched. CDR3 length: 17 amino acids. In DNA form, the CDR3 reads TGCGCCAGCAGCGAGACTAGCGGGAGTCCCAAGGGGCATGAGCAGTTCTTC. Translating it yields CASSETSGSPKGHEQFF.

The rearrangement links TRBV27 to TRBJ1-5; D remains ambiguous. CDR3 size: 15 residues. V gave up 0 bases and J gave up 5 bases, with 11 bases separating them. Germline V gene sequence: CDR1 MNHEY, CDR2 SMNVEV (reference sequence). In nucleotides, the CDR3 is TGTGCCAGCAGTTTATCGAAGAGCCCCTATCAGCCCCAGCATTTT. Protein sequence: CASSLSKSPYQPQHF.

V is TRBV7-8 and J is TRBJ1-5; 7 nucleotides align to TRBD1. CDR3 length equals 14 residues. Germline V CDR1 and CDR2: SGHVS, FQNEAQ. The junction had 2 bases not matched to a gene; V was cut back by 3 bases and J by 3 bases. CDR3 residues: CASSLGQINQPQHF. For the CDR3, the DNA is TGTGCCAGCAGCTTGGGACAGATCAATCAGCCCCAGCATTTT.

The chain carries TRBV6-5 and TRBJ2-5; TRBD1 is a possible D gene (6 bases). Germline V gene lookup returns CDR1 MNHEY and CDR2 SVGAGI. This CDR3 is 13 amino acids long. V was clipped by 0 bases and J by 7 bases, with 9 bases between them. CDR3 in amino acids: CASSYSNRATQYF. CDR3 nucleotide sequence: TGTGCCAGCAGTTACTCGAACAGGGCGACCCAGTACTTC.

This clonotype appeared a few times. The chain combines TRBV20-1 with TRBJ2-5; 9 bases are a match to TRBD2. Looked up from germline, CDR1 is DFQATT and CDR2 is SNEGSKA (reference sequence). This CDR3 is 13 amino acids long. Germline trimming cut 8 bases from V and 4 bases from J; bases unmatched to any gene: 8. The CDR3 DNA sequence: TGCAGTACCAATAGCGGGAGCGGAGAGACCCAGTACTTC. Its protein is CSTNSGSGETQYF.

The rearrangement uses TRBV28 and TRBJ2-6; D perhaps matches TRBD1 (5 bases). Germline lookup yields CDR1 MDHEN and CDR2 SYDVKM. This CDR3 region has 15 residues. V was shortened by 6 bases and J by 0 bases, with 9 bases between the two germline ends. CDR3 region: CASRRTLSGANVLTF. DNA of the CDR3: TGTGCCAGCAGGAGGACACTCTCTGGGGCCAACGTCCTGACTTTC.

The chain has TRBV7-9 and TRBJ2-4; D is perhaps TRBD2 (6 bases). TRBJ2-7 matches the DNA end more closely, so the J call is doubtful. The germline V gene has CDR1 SEHNR and CDR2 FQNEAQ (reference sequence). The CDR3 spans 15 residues. For the CDR3, the DNA is TGTGCCAGCAGCTTGAGGGTTAGGGAGCGGGACGAGCAGTACTTC. Its protein product is CASSLRVRERDEQYF.

This clonotype has more than one count but fewer than ten. The chain uses TRBV12-3 or TRBV12-4 and TRBJ2-7; D gene unclear. This CDR3 contains 12 residues. Deletions cut 6 bases from V and 2 bases from J, with 8 bases between. The CDR3 region has the DNA TGTGCCAGCAGCCTCCACCCCTACGAGCAGTACTTC. This gives the protein CASSLHPYEQYF.

The rearrangement uses TRBV25-1 and TRBJ2-7; TRBD1 matches at 8 bases. The J segment lost 2 bases and the V segment lost 3 bases, leaving 3 bases of the junction unmatched. The CDR3 has 14 amino acids. CDR1 MGHDK and CDR2 SYGVNS come from the germline V gene. The DNA for the CDR3 is TGTGCCAGCAGTGATTCAGGGGGCCCCTACGAGCAGTACTTC. It yields the protein CASSDSGGPYEQYF.

This clonotype was found a few times. The chain recombines TRBV5-1 with TRBJ2-1, with 9 bases identical to TRBD2. Germline V gene data show CDR1 as SGHRS and CDR2 as YFSETQ. The CDR3 extends over 16 amino acids. The V segment lost 0 bases and the J segment 1 base; nucleotides outside the gene matches: 2. The CDR3 nucleotides are TGCGCCAGCAGCTTGGTGGCGGGAGGGTCCTACAATGAGCAGTTCTTC. Its translation is CASSLVAGGSYNEQFF.

V usage is TRBV7-9 and J usage is TRBJ2-1; tentatively, D is TRBD1 (8 bases). The V end lost 2 bases, the J end lost 8 bases, and 13 bases lay between the germline ends. Germline V gene lookup returns CDR1 SEHNR and CDR2 FQNEAQ (reference sequence). CDR3 length: 14 amino acids. The CDR3 here is CASSLITGGDEQFF. In DNA, the CDR3 is TGTGCCAGCAGCTTAATAACAGGGGGGGATGAGCAGTTCTTC.

The rearrangement joins TRBV5-1 to TRBJ2-5; 7 bases are shared with TRBD1. Germline V gene sequence: CDR1 SGHRS, CDR2 YFSETQ. This CDR3 has 14 residues. V lost 4 bases and J lost 5; bases outside the gene matches: 8. CDR3 coding DNA: TGCGCCAGCAGCCCTGCAGGGGGATCGGAGACCCAGTACTTC. Residues: CASSPAGGSETQYF. The full variable domain, its missing parts supplied by reference TRBV5-1 and TRBJ2-5, is KAGVTQTPRYLIKTRGQQVTLSCSPISGHRSVSWYQQTPGQGLQFLFEYFSETQRNKGNFPGRFSGRQFSNSRSEMNVSTLELGDSALYLCASSPAGGSETQYFGPGTRLLVL.

This clonotype was counted a single time. This chain connects TRBV20-1 to TRBJ2-3; 7 bases are a match to TRBD2. The CDR3 consists of 14 residues. Unmatched junction bases numbered 8, after V lost 2 bases and J lost 6 bases. Looked up from germline, CDR1 is DFQATT and CDR2 is SNEGSKA (reference sequence). CDR3 DNA sequence: TGCAGTGCTAGACTCCGGGGGAGGGCGGATACGCAGTATTTT. Translated: CSARLRGRADTQYF.

The rearrangement joins TRBV12-3 or TRBV12-4 to TRBJ2-1, with 9 bases identical to TRBD2. The V gene end was trimmed by 3 bases and the J gene end by 8 bases; junction bases not matched to a gene: 8. This CDR3 contains 15 residues. As DNA, the CDR3 is TGTGCCAGCAGTTTCGGCGGGAGGGCCTCGGATGAGCAGTTCTTC. Translated, it gives CASSFGGRASDEQFF.